This record looks at one T cell receptor (beta chain) sequence and its context. Its antigen is unknown. Patients with uncontrolled infections, other autoimmune diseases, pregnancy or lactation were excluded. Fresh peripheral blood, around 9.2 ml of it, supplied the PBMCs. RNA transcripts gave rise to amplified TCR beta CDR3 regions. HTBI primers were employed in a first-round RT-PCR of the TCR CDR3. Using its own MiXCR run on the multiplex PCR reads, TCRdb lists one record per CDR3 protein. The table lists around 370,000 distinct CDR3 sequences, 18% of them singletons. The sample comes from a study of T cells in Graves' hyperthyroidism and ophthalmopathy. Regarding the study as a whole: Ophthalmopathy stood apart from stable hyperthyroidism in a 13 V-J model. In the blood, most expanded thyroid clonotypes above 0.001 appeared as well.

The V and J ends lost 4 bases and 6 bases, in that order; junction bases with no gene match: 11. Germline V lookup: CDR1 SEHNR, CDR2 FQNEAQ (reference sequence). The CDR3 has 16 amino acids. This clonotype was obtained from a man aged 18 to 30 with Graves' ophthalmopathy. Sequenced input: blood. V usage is TRBV7-9 and J usage is TRBJ2-3; 9 bases match TRBD2. In nucleotides, the CDR3 is TGTGCCAGCAGCTCCTTTAGCGGGGGCCGGGTCGATACGCAGTATTTT. It translates to CASSSFSGGRVDTQYF. The complete variable domain, with remaining parts taken from reference TRBV7-9 and TRBJ2-3, reads DTGVSQNPRHKITKRGQNVTFRCDPISEHNRLYWYRQTLGQGPEFLTYFQNEAQLEKSRLLSDRFSAERPKGSFSTLEIQRTEQGDSAMYLCASSSFSGGRVDTQYFGPGTRLTVL.